This entry lists 14 T cell receptor beta chains sequenced from one sample in a study of cytomegalovirus exposure and HLA in healthy donors (dated by TCRdb to the late 2010s). The method was the immunoSEQ multiplex PCR assay. The multiplex PCR relied on a mix of 60 forward primers for TCR Vbeta segments and 13 reverse primers for TCR Jbeta segments. The immuneACCESS repertoire file appears here via TCRdb, limited to in-frame rearrangements. These files lack a portion of the clones; in checked studies, under half of the deficit traces to unresolved V genes, and the cause of the others is not known. For this sample the table gives over 100,000 clones, of which roughly three fifths were detected only once. Under 5.5% of the sample is held by the ten biggest clonotypes. The specimen sequenced was PBMCs. The receptors here all came from a human donor in good health.

The V gene is TRBV19, the J gene TRBJ2-7; 8 nucleotides line up with TRBD2. Germline CDR1 reads LNHDA; CDR2 reads SQIVND (reference sequence). The CDR3 totals 15 residues. V lost 6 bases and J lost 4; bases outside the gene matches: 11. CDR3 residues: CASRQRGSKGYEQYF. Here the CDR3 DNA reads TGTGCCAGTAGGCAGCGGGGGAGCAAGGGTTACGAGCAGTACTTC.

V gene TRBV11-2 combines with J gene TRBJ1-3; D uncertain. The CDR3 extends over 14 amino acids. Trimming removed 5 bases at V and 1 base at J, with 9 bases between. Per the germline V gene, CDR1 is SGHAT and CDR2 is FQNNGV. CDR3 sequence: CASSPPRSGNTIYF. The CDR3 region has the DNA TGTGCCAGCAGCCCCCCGAGATCTGGAAACACCATATATTTT.

This clone has a handful of counts. This chain connects TRBV28 to TRBJ2-2; D perhaps matches TRBD1 (5 bases). V gave up 6 bases and J gave up 8 bases, with 22 bases separating them. In germline, CDR1 is MDHEN, CDR2 SYDVKM. This CDR3 spans 16 amino acids. The CDR3, as DNA: TGTGCCAGCAGACCCGCAGGTAGGGGCGAGAGAGGGGAGCTGTTTTTT. It translates to CASRPAGRGERGELFF.

The chain couples TRBV7-9 to TRBJ1-4; D is perhaps TRBD1 (5 bases). The germline V gene encodes CDR1 SEHNR and CDR2 FQNEAQ (reference sequence). The germline V and J ends were trimmed by 0 bases and 8 bases, with 13 bases remaining between them. CDR3 size: 15 residues. CDR3 coding DNA: TGTGCCAGCAGCTTAGCTACGGCGGGGGAGGAAAAACTGTTTTTT. Protein product: CASSLATAGEEKLFF.

CDR3 in amino acids: CASSLIQGCEAFF. CDR3 nucleotide sequence: TGTGCCAGCAGTTTGATACAGGGATGTGAAGCTTTCTTT. J is TRBJ1-1 and V is TRBV28; D is perhaps TRBD1 (6 bases). Trimming cost V 3 bases and J 7 bases, with 12 bases left between them. Germline CDR1 MDHEN, CDR2 SYDVKM. CDR3 size: 13 residues. Using reference TRBV28 and TRBJ1-1 for the parts outside the CDR3, the full variable domain is DVKVTQSSRYLVKRTGEKVFLECVQDMDHENMFWYRQDPGLGLRLIYFSYDVKMKEKGDIPEGYSVSREKKERFSLILESASTNQTSMYLCASSLIQGCEAFFGQGTRLTVV.

This clone was found a few times. The chain couples TRBV6-1 to TRBJ1-2; D gene unclear. Per germline, CDR1 MNHNS and CDR2 SASEGT. The CDR3 contains 16 residues. Trimming pared 6 bases from V and 8 bases from J, leaving 25 bases between. CDR3 sequence: CASRERRVTTARGYTF. Written as DNA, the CDR3 is TGTGCCAGCAGAGAACGGAGGGTCACCACCGCTCGGGGCTACACCTTC.

The chain uses TRBV19 and TRBJ2-1, with TRBD2 matching 7 bases. J lost 6 bases, V lost 4 bases, and 15 bases had no gene match. The CDR3 has 17 amino acids. The V gene's germline CDR1 is LNHDA and CDR2 SQIVND (reference sequence). This CDR3 reads CASSKTPGGAEANEQFF. DNA for the CDR3: TGTGCCAGTAGTAAAACCCCGGGGGGAGCGGAGGCCAATGAGCAGTTCTTC.

The V and J genes are TRBV18 and TRBJ1-2; 8 bases line up with TRBD1. V shed 5 bases and J 6 bases; nucleotides not matched to a gene: 11. This CDR3 is 15 amino acids long. CDR1 and CDR2 (germline): KGHSH, LQKENI. The CDR3, as DNA: TGTGCCAGCTCAGCAACCCCCCAGGGGGCGGATGGCTACACCTTC. This gives the protein CASSATPQGADGYTF.

This clone showed up just a few times. The chain combines TRBV5-6 with TRBJ1-5; no definite D call. The CDR3 contains 14 residues. The germline V gene encodes CDR1 SGHDT and CDR2 YYEEEE. Trimming stripped 6 bases from V and 4 bases from J, with 14 bases between. The CDR3 nucleotides are TGTGCCAGCAAGGCCCGAGGTCGGAATCAGCCCCAGCATTTT. Translation: CASKARGRNQPQHF.

The V gene is TRBV7-2, the J gene TRBJ1-2; D remains ambiguous. The CDR3 extends over 14 amino acids. The V and J ends lost 5 bases and 7 bases respectively, with 17 bases between them. Germline CDR1 SGHTA, CDR2 FQGNSA. CDR3 residues: CASSPIRVVFGYTF. CDR3 nucleotide sequence: TGTGCCAGCAGCCCCATTCGAGTAGTGTTTGGCTACACCTTC.

V usage is TRBV10-1 and J usage is TRBJ1-4, with TRBD1 matching 7 bases. This CDR3 has 14 amino acids. The V segment lost 3 bases and the J segment 7 bases; nucleotides outside the gene matches: 5. Germline V gene lookup returns CDR1 WNHNN and CDR2 SYGVQD (reference sequence). The CDR3 sequence: CASSDRQGIEKLFF. CDR3 nucleotides: TGCGCCAGCAGTGATAGACAGGGTATTGAAAAACTGTTTTTT.

V is TRBV18 and J is TRBJ2-1; TRBD2 aligns across 7 bases. This CDR3 comprises 16 residues. Germline V gene data show CDR1 as KGHSH and CDR2 as LQKENI. The V and J ends lost 2 bases and 6 bases, in that order; junction bases with no gene match: 10. The DNA for the CDR3 is TGTGCCAGCTCACCAGCCTCCGGGACTACAGTCAATGAGCAGTTCTTC. Translation gives CASSPASGTTVNEQFF.

This clone was observed once. The chain employs TRBV2 and TRBJ1-5; unclear D gene. V was trimmed by 3 bases and J by 0 bases, leaving 9 bases between them. The CDR3 loop spans 15 amino acids. In germline, CDR1 is SNHLY, CDR2 FYNNEI. CDR3 sequence (DNA): TGTGCCAGCAGTGAGGCCGGAGTTAGCAATCAGCCCCAGCATTTT. This translates into CASSEAGVSNQPQHF.

V usage is TRBV6-5 and J usage is TRBJ1-4; unclear D gene. Germline V lookup: CDR1 MNHEY, CDR2 SVGAGI. V was trimmed by 0 bases and J by 8 bases, leaving 10 bases between them. The CDR3 totals 14 residues. The CDR3, as DNA: TGTGCCAGCAGTTACTCTGGAGGGTGGGAAAAACTGTTTTTT. This gives the protein CASSYSGGWEKLFF.